A selection of T cell receptor beta chains follows, all from one sample in a study of CDR3 diversity in severe acne. TCRdb re-analysed the PCR reads in MiXCR, keeping a single row per CDR3 protein. Of 79,000 or so distinct CDR3 sequences in the sample, around 50% were seen once. Material: blood. The receptors shown here come from a male donor with severe acne vulgaris. CDR3s include the opening cysteine and the closing phenylalanine or tryptophan. The order of the fields is clone size, D gene, V gene, J gene, CDR3 protein, CDR3 DNA. D genes are given only for firm matches. Size is omitted from some rows. Given values are once, few, many or a class for expanded clones.

.	TRBD2	TRBV6-1	TRBJ2-3	CASSEVTSGSRDTQYF	TGTGCCAGCAGTGAGGTGACTAGCGGGAGTAGGGACACGCAGTATTTT
once	.	TRBV7-3	TRBJ2-7	CASSFSGLYEQYF	TGTGCCAGCAGCTTTAGCGGACTCTACGAGCAGTACTTC
.	.	TRBV7-3	TRBJ2-3	CASSLSGLDTQYF	TGTGCCAGCAGCTTAAGCGGATTGGATACGCAGTATTTT
.	.	TRBV28	TRBJ1-1	CASSFSWAEAFF	TGTGCCAGCAGTTTTAGTTGGGCTGAAGCTTTCTTT
many	.	TRBV25-1	TRBJ1-5	CASSEKGVNQPQHF	TGTGCCAGCAGTGAGAAAGGGGTCAATCAGCCCCAGCATTTT
many	.	TRBV7-2	TRBJ1-3	CASSVDMGNTIYF	TGTGCCAGCAGCGTGGACATGGGAAACACCATATATTTT
.	TRBD1	TRBV25-1	TRBJ1-6	CASRPPGQGSSSPLHF	TGTGCCAGCAGACCCCCGGGACAGGGGTCTTCCTCACCCCTCCACTTT
.	TRBD2	TRBV20-1	TRBJ2-7	CSARDPGTSGSVGGYEQYF	TGCAGTGCTAGAGACCCCGGGACTAGCGGGAGTGTGGGGGGCTACGAGCAGTACTTC
many	.	TRBV20-1	TRBJ2-3	CSGSSPLTDTQYF	TGCAGTGGAAGTTCCCCTCTCACAGATACGCAGTATTTT
many	TRBD2	TRBV13	TRBJ2-1	CASSPRTSGEDEQFF	TGTGCCAGCAGCCCCCGGACTAGCGGGGAAGATGAGCAGTTCTTC
.	.	TRBV6-5	TRBJ1-4	CASSTGTATNEKLFF	TGTGCCAGCAGTACGGGCACAGCAACTAATGAAAAACTGTTTTTT
few	TRBD2	TRBV12-3/TRBV12-4	TRBJ2-1	CASSLERGSGRNLNEQFF	TGTGCCAGCAGTTTAGAAAGGGGAAGCGGGAGAAACTTAAATGAGCAGTTCTTC
.	.	TRBV25-1	TRBJ1-5	CASSDYRVMEPQHF	TGTGCCAGCAGTGACTACAGGGTCATGGAGCCCCAGCATTTT
.	.	TRBV9	TRBJ1-1	CASSPAVGTEAFF	TGTGCCAGCAGCCCAGCGGTCGGGACTGAAGCTTTCTTT
.	TRBD2	TRBV6-5	TRBJ2-1	CASSYRTSGRRQFF	TGTGCCAGCAGTTACCGGACTAGCGGGAGAAGGCAGTTCTTC
few	.	TRBV11-2	TRBJ2-7	CASTTLPGGYEQYF	TGTGCCAGCACCACCCTTCCAGGTGGCTACGAGCAGTACTTC
many	TRBD1	TRBV6-6	TRBJ1-2	CASSYGEDRANYGYTF	TGTGCCAGCAGTTACGGGGAGGACAGGGCCAACTATGGCTACACCTTC
.	TRBD2	TRBV12-3/TRBV12-4	TRBJ2-1	CASSETSGRANEQFF	TGTGCCAGCAGCGAGACTAGCGGGAGAGCTAATGAGCAGTTCTTC
.	.	TRBV7-2	TRBJ1-1	CASSGQLQMNTEAFF	TGTGCCAGCAGCGGGCAGCTCCAGATGAACACTGAGGCTTTCTTT
.	.	TRBV12-5	TRBJ1-5	CASTIGDFSNQPQHF	TGTGCTAGTACTATAGGGGATTTTAGCAATCAGCCCCAGCATTTT
.	TRBD1	TRBV6-5	TRBJ1-5	CASSTGGDQPQHF	TGTGCCAGCAGTACAGGGGGCGATCAGCCCCAGCATTTT
.	.	TRBV13	TRBJ2-5	CASSRTGQPKETQYF	TGCGCCAGCAGCCGCACAGGACAGCCAAAAGAGACCCAGTACTTC
many	TRBD2	TRBV11-2	TRBJ2-3	CASSLPLAGTDTQYF	TGTGCCAGCAGCCTGCCACTAGCGGGCACAGATACGCAGTATTTT
.	.	TRBV9	TRBJ2-7	CASSTGPESYEQYF	TGTGCCAGCAGCACGGGACCAGAAAGCTACGAGCAGTACTTC
.	TRBD2	TRBV7-9	TRBJ2-6	CTSSLVPGLGGANVLTF	TGTACCAGCAGCTTAGTTCCGGGACTAGGCGGGGCCAACGTCCTGACTTTC
.	.	TRBV6-2/TRBV6-3	TRBJ1-1	CASKKGGGGRTEAFF	TGTGCCAGCAAGAAGGGGGGGGGGGGAAGGACTGAAGCTTTCTTT
many	.	TRBV7-9	TRBJ1-5	CASSLDGYQPQHF	TGTGCCAGCAGCTTAGACGGTTATCAGCCCCAGCATTTT
.	.	TRBV11-1	TRBJ2-6	CASSSVPSGANVLTF	TGTGCCAGCAGCTCGGTTCCCTCTGGGGCCAACGTCCTGACTTTC
.	TRBD1	TRBV5-1	TRBJ1-3	CASSPGGQNSGNTIYF	TGCGCCAGCAGCCCGGGGGGACAGAACTCTGGAAACACCATATATTTT
.	.	TRBV18	TRBJ1-4	CASSRLAGIAKLFF	TGTGCCAGCTCACGACTAGCGGGTATTGCAAAACTGTTTTTT
many	TRBD2	TRBV5-1	TRBJ2-3	CASSAGTSSTDTQYF	TGCGCCAGCAGCGCCGGGACTAGCAGCACAGATACGCAGTATTTT
few	TRBD1	TRBV13	TRBJ1-1	CASSLGDRGQYGFF	TGTGCCAGCAGCTTAGGGGACAGGGGCCAGTATGGTTTCTTT
.	.	TRBV11-2	TRBJ1-1	CASSDFELTNTEAFF	TGTGCCAGCAGCGACTTCGAGTTGACGAACACTGAAGCTTTCTTT
.	.	TRBV20-1	TRBJ2-7	CSTIRLSYEQYF	TGCAGTACGATTCGACTCTCCTACGAGCAGTACTTC
.	.	TRBV15	TRBJ1-1	CATSRDLENTEAFF	TGTGCCACCAGCAGAGATCTGGAGAACACTGAAGCTTTCTTT
.	TRBD1	TRBV4-2	TRBJ2-1	CASSQDSGQGYNEQFF	TGTGCCAGCAGCCAAGATTCGGGACAGGGCTACAATGAGCAGTTCTTC
many	.	TRBV6-5	TRBJ2-7	CASSYGGSELYEQYF	TGTGCCAGCAGTTACGGGGGTAGTGAACTTTACGAGCAGTACTTC
many	.	TRBV20-1	TRBJ2-3	CSARDEGQPGSSGDTQYF	TGCAGTGCTAGAGATGAGGGGCAGCCGGGGTCCTCCGGAGATACGCAGTATTTT
once	.	TRBV20-1	TRBJ2-7	CSAREYTNEQYF	TGCAGTGCTAGAGAGTATACCAACGAGCAGTACTTC
.	.	TRBV24-1	TRBJ2-1	CATKTRAYNEQFF	TGTGCCACCAAAACCCGGGCCTACAATGAGCAGTTCTTC
.	.	TRBV6-2/TRBV6-3	TRBJ2-7	CASSQGADEQYF	TGTGCCAGCAGCCAGGGTGCGGACGAGCAGTACTTC
.	TRBD1	TRBV12-3/TRBV12-4	TRBJ2-7	CASSLRDRGSYEQYF	TGTGCCAGCAGTTTAAGGGACAGGGGATCCTACGAGCAGTACTTC
.	.	TRBV7-2	TRBJ2-7	CASSLSVVGYEQYF	TGTGCCAGCAGTTTAAGTGTAGTGGGCTACGAGCAGTACTTC
few	.	TRBV4-3	TRBJ2-7	CASSSGLPSYEQYF	TGCGCCAGCAGCTCGGGACTGCCCTCCTACGAGCAGTACTTC
medium-sized	.	TRBV15	TRBJ2-3	CATSRARDTDTQYF	TGTGCCACCAGCAGAGCCAGGGACACAGATACGCAGTATTTT
.	.	TRBV6-2/TRBV6-3	TRBJ1-1	CASGRRNTEAFF	TGTGCCAGCGGTCGAAGGAACACTGAAGCTTTCTTT
.	.	TRBV10-3	TRBJ1-1	CAIGRNTEAFF	TGTGCCATCGGAAGGAACACTGAAGCTTTCTTT
few	.	TRBV7-3	TRBJ2-2	CASSSRGRGHTGELFF	TGTGCCAGCAGCTCCCGGGGGAGGGGGCACACCGGGGAGCTGTTTTTT
many	.	TRBV29-1	TRBJ1-1	CSVGEGMDTEAFF	TGCAGCGTTGGTGAGGGAATGGACACTGAAGCTTTCTTT
.	.	TRBV6-5	TRBJ2-6	CASTDPSSGANVLTF	TGTGCCAGCACCGACCCGAGCTCTGGGGCCAACGTCCTGACTTTC
once	.	TRBV25-1	TRBJ2-7	CASSYLAGQSSYEQYF	TGTGCCAGCAGTTACCTGGCGGGACAGAGCTCCTACGAGCAGTACTTC